This TCR beta chain was captured in a study of cytomegalovirus exposure and HLA in healthy donors. Study at large: An earlier analysis found fewer than 140 million unique TCR beta sequences from around 180 million T cells. Study results and limitations: A later analysis, which compared TCR beta chains of equal frequency, found the HLA-associated ones more clonally expanded. Later on, an analysis showed TCR association rates differing by HLA locus, with DRB1 the most and HLA-C the fewest. Some TCR beta chains (more than 150 of them) were listed as cytomegalovirus-associated.

This clone was picked up one time. Antigen unknown. This CDR3 is built from 16 residues. Amplification used 60 Vbeta primers and 13 Jbeta primers. Using immunoSEQ multiplex PCR, the repertoire was profiled, and TCRdb retains in-frame clones only, with some absent. In the table there are nearly 300,000 clones, about nine tenths of which are singletons. V is TRBV21-1 and J is TRBJ1-4; the table's D call of TRBD1 was not tested on the DNA. TRBV21-1 is a pseudogene segment. This receptor was taken from a middle-aged man in good health and CMV-seropositive. Sample: PBMCs. DNA for the CDR3: TGTGCCAGCATCCGGGACAGGGGGTTCGCTAATGAAAAACTGTTTTTT. This gives the protein CASIRDRGFANEKLFF.